The 15 T cell receptor beta chains listed next were all sequenced from one sample in a study of identical twins. TCRdb recomputed calls from the 5' RACE reads with MiXCR, one row per CDR3 protein. The sample comprises roughly 1,500,000 distinct CDR3 sequences, about 32% of which are singletons, and 0.27% rests with the top ten. Sequences were obtained from cord blood. All receptors come from a newborn girl in good health.

The V gene is TRBV9, the J gene TRBJ2-1, with 7 bases fitting TRBD2. J lost 6 bases, V lost 4 bases, and 10 bases had no gene match. The CDR3 runs 15 residues. Germline CDR1 reads SGDLS; CDR2 reads YYNGEE. CDR3 loop: CASSPSGASGNEQFF. In nucleotides, the CDR3 is TGTGCCAGCAGCCCGTCCGGGGCTAGCGGCAATGAGCAGTTCTTC.

The CDR3 reads CASSYSYRGDTQYF. The CDR3 DNA sequence: TGTGCCAGCAGTTACTCCTATAGAGGAGATACGCAGTATTTT. This chain links TRBV6-5 with TRBJ2-3; D unresolved. Germline V lookup: CDR1 MNHEY, CDR2 SVGAGI. CDR3 length: 14 residues. V gave up 0 bases and J gave up 5 bases, with 9 bases separating them.

V usage is TRBV24-1 and J usage is TRBJ1-1, with unresolved D. CDR1 KGHDR and CDR2 SFDVKD come from the germline V gene. The CDR3 has 11 residues. The germline V and J ends were trimmed by 3 bases and 8 bases, with 6 bases remaining between them. The CDR3 sequence is CATSDAGEAFF. The CDR3 DNA reads TGTGCCACCAGTGATGCCGGGGAAGCTTTCTTT.

The chain links TRBV11-2 to TRBJ1-1; D perhaps matches TRBD1 (5 bases). Trimming removed 0 bases at V and 3 bases at J, with 14 bases between. The germline CDR1 and CDR2 sequences are SGHAT and FQNNGV. The CDR3 loop spans 16 amino acids. Here the CDR3 reads CASSLDITPGDTEAFF. The CDR3 DNA reads TGTGCCAGCAGCTTAGATATCACTCCGGGGGACACTGAAGCTTTCTTT.

The chain uses TRBV6-4 and TRBJ2-5; D gene ambiguous. Trimming cost V 3 bases and J 11 bases, with 25 bases left between them. The CDR3 covers 16 residues. Per the germline V gene, CDR1 is MRHNA and CDR2 is SNTAGT. The DNA of the CDR3 is TGTGCCAGCAGTGAGGGTCTAAGCCCGAGGATCAATGAGCAGTACTTC. It is translated as CASSEGLSPRINEQYF.

The chain uses TRBV29-1 and TRBJ2-1; D not certain. The germline V and J ends were trimmed by 6 bases and 9 bases, with 15 bases remaining between them. Germline V gives CDR1 SQVTM, CDR2 ANQGSEA. The CDR3 has 12 residues. The CDR3 DNA reads TGCAGCGTCAGAGCGAAAATCGTTGAGCAGTTCTTC. Encoded protein: CSVRAKIVEQFF.

The rearrangement links TRBV29-1 to TRBJ1-4; the D is unclear. The CDR3 sequence is 15 residues long. V was cut by 5 bases and J by 2 bases, with 15 bases left in between. From germline, CDR1 is SQVTM and CDR2 ANQGSEA. The DNA of the CDR3 is TGCAGCGTTCGTACTGGATTTAGCACTAATGAAAAACTGTTTTTT. Encoded protein: CSVRTGFSTNEKLFF.

This clonotype has only a few counts. V gene TRBV4-1 combines with J gene TRBJ1-2; TRBD1 might be the D (5 bases). The germline gives CDR1 MGHRA, CDR2 YSYEKL. Between the trimmed V and J ends, which lost 3 bases and 5 bases, there was a span of 10 bases. This CDR3 comprises 13 residues. The CDR3 is CASSHQGSYGYTF. The CDR3, as DNA: TGCGCCAGCAGCCATCAGGGATCTTATGGCTACACCTTC.

This clonotype was seen a few times. This chain connects TRBV15 to TRBJ2-2; D possibly corresponds to TRBD2 (7 bases). The CDR3 runs to 17 residues. V lost 1 base and J 1 base, leaving 13 bases between the germline ends. CDR1 LNHNV and CDR2 YYDKDF come from the germline V gene (reference sequence). The CDR3 spells CATSRVSAGQNTGELFF. In nucleotides, the CDR3 is TGTGCCACCAGCAGAGTCTCAGCGGGACAGAACACCGGGGAGCTGTTTTTT.

The CDR3 reads CASSEASQLYNEQYF. CDR3 DNA sequence: TGTGCCAGCAGTGAAGCGTCACAGTTATACAATGAGCAGTACTTC. J is TRBJ2-7 and V is TRBV2; D remains ambiguous. Trimming cost V 0 bases and J 7 bases, with 16 bases left between them. The CDR3 loop spans 15 amino acids. CDR1 is SNHLY, CDR2 FYNNEI, per germline. Based on the CDR3 plus reference TRBV2 and TRBJ2-7, the full variable domain is EPEVTQTPSHQVTQMGQEVILRCVPISNHLYFYWYRQILGQKVEFLVSFYNNEISEKSEIFDDQFSVERPDGSNFTLKIRSTKLEDSAMYFCASSEASQLYNEQYFGPGTRLTVT.

The V call is TRBV7-9, the J call TRBJ2-1; 10 nucleotides agree with TRBD2. The CDR3 loop spans 16 amino acids. The V and J ends lost 2 bases and 9 bases, in that order; junction bases with no gene match: 10. Germline CDR1 reads SEHNR; CDR2 reads FQNEAQ (reference sequence). CDR3 sequence reads: CASSLSRSGRGIEQFF. Written as DNA, the CDR3 is TGTGCCAGCAGCTTATCCCGGAGCGGGAGGGGTATTGAGCAGTTCTTC.

There are a few counts of this clonotype. The V call is TRBV20-1, the J call TRBJ2-1; the D gene is possibly TRBD2 (5 bases). The CDR3 spans 12 residues. Trimming removed 3 bases from V and 10 bases from J, with 13 bases in between. Germline values: CDR1 DFQATT, CDR2 SNEGSKA (reference sequence). DNA of the CDR3: TGCAGTGCTAGTCTAGCTGCTGGGGAGCAGTTCTTC. Residues: CSASLAAGEQFF.

This clonotype has at least ten counts. The genes are TRBV3-1 and TRBJ2-7, with TRBD1 matching 8 bases. Germline CDR1 LGHDT, CDR2 YNNKEL (reference sequence). The V gene end was trimmed by 0 bases and the J gene end by 2 bases; junction bases not matched to a gene: 3. The CDR3 is 15 amino acids. The CDR3: CASSQDGQGAYEQYF. DNA of the CDR3: TGTGCCAGCAGCCAAGATGGACAGGGAGCCTACGAGCAGTACTTC.

The chain has TRBV5-1 and TRBJ2-1; D not certain. Trimming cost V 4 bases and J 7 bases, with 12 bases left between them. Germline CDR1 SGHRS, CDR2 YFSETQ. The CDR3 totals 13 residues. This CDR3 is CASSPHGGNEQFF. DNA of the CDR3: TGCGCCAGCAGCCCCCATGGCGGTAATGAGCAGTTCTTC.

In this sample, this clonotype turned up a few times. Written as DNA, the CDR3 is TGTGCCAGCAGCGTAGAGCCCGTAGGGTACACTGAAGCTTTCTTT. Translated: CASSVEPVGYTEAFF. V is TRBV9 and J is TRBJ1-1, with D unclear. The CDR3 length is 15 residues. Trimming pared 0 bases from V and 3 bases from J, leaving 12 bases between. The germline V gene has CDR1 SGDLS and CDR2 YYNGEE. The full variable domain, in which reference TRBV9 and TRBJ1-1 provide the parts outside the CDR3, is DSGVTQTPKHLITATGQRVTLRCSPRSGDLSVYWYQQSLDQGLQFLIQYYNGEERAKGNILERFSAQQFPDLHSELNLSSLELGDSALYFCASSVEPVGYTEAFFGQGTRLTVV.